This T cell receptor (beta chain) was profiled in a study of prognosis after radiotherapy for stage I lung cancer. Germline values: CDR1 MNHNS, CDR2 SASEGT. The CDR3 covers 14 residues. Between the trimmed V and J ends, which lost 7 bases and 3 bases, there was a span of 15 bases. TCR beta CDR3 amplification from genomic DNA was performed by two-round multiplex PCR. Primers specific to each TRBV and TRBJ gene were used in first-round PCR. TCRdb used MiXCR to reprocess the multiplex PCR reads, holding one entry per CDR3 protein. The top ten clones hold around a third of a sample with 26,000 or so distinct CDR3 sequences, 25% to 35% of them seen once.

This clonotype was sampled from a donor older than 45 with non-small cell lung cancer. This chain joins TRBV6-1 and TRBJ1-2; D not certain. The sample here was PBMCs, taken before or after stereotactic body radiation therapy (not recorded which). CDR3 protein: CASNPGPGYYGYTF. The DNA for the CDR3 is TGTGCCAGCAACCCGGGCCCAGGCTACTATGGCTACACCTTC.